The following is a TCR beta chain sequence with its context. What it binds is not known. This sample was included in a study of T-cell reconstitution after alpha-beta-depleted transplantation in children. Study observations and caveats: About two months after transplant, alpha-beta T cells reportedly came from several hundred expanded graft clones. T-cell counts and diversity at one year following transplant were attributed mainly to newly produced T cells.

Unique molecular identifiers were incorporated into the prepared TCRbeta library. TCRdb reprocessed the PCR reads with MiXCR, giving one entry per CDR3 protein. Of 200,000 to 250,000 distinct CDR3 sequences detected, 11% appear once; the ten largest clones hold approximately 30%. The junction had 10 bases not matched to a gene; V was cut back by 8 bases and J by 8 bases. This CDR3 comprises 12 residues. Per the germline V gene, CDR1 is GTSNPN and CDR2 is SVGIG (reference sequence). The chain couples TRBV30 to TRBJ1-2, with 8 bases lining up with TRBD1. The clonotype originates from a child younger than two with acute myeloid leukemia, due to receive a stem cell transplant. The sequencing used PBMCs, collected before TCRalphabeta/CD19-depleted stem cell transplant. The CDR3 DNA reads as TGTGCCGGTCAGGGGGCCGTTGAAGGCTACACCTTC. It codes for CAGQGAVEGYTF.